This TCR beta chain is drawn from a study of blood T cell repertoires in COVID-19. Across the study: There were acute and convalescent COVID-19 samples, and they came from the United States, Italy and Spain. PBMCs, B-cell-depleted T cells, or T cells were the source of the cDNA or gDNA that made up the material.

Original data processing: Amplification with reference gene primers provided the estimates of nucleated cell counts. TCRdb's copy holds only in-frame clones and misses some; the assay was immunoSEQ multiplex PCR. D and trimming come from the DNA, and the V and J calls and clone size come from that table. The sample yields some 40,000 clones, over 70% seen once. The V segment lost 4 bases and the J segment 2 bases; nucleotides outside the gene matches: 7. This CDR3 has 17 residues. From germline, CDR1 is SEHNR and CDR2 FQNEAQ (reference sequence). This clone appeared a single time. This TCR was recovered from a human donor in a cohort sampled during active COVID-19. V gene TRBV7-9 combines with J gene TRBJ2-3; 12 nucleotides line up with TRBD2. Sequencing was done on a sample of peripheral blood. In nucleotides, the CDR3 is TGTGCCAGCAGCTCCGGACTAGCGGGGTCGCACACAGATACGCAGTATTTT. It codes for CASSSGLAGSHTDTQYF.